This TCR beta chain was sequenced during a study of control samples from healthy donors and cancer patients. Only a few counts were recorded for this clone. From germline, CDR1 is SGHAT and CDR2 FQNNGV. The CDR3 is 18 residues long. The V end was cut by 2 bases, the J end by 7 bases, with 21 bases between. Some clones are missing from TCRdb's copy, which holds only in-frame ones; the method was immunoSEQ multiplex PCR. The table includes approximately 160,000 clones, more than 85% detected once. This sequence joins TRBV11-2 and TRBJ1-6, with D perhaps matching TRBD1 (5 bases). The TCR was taken from a woman aged 30 to 39 in good health. Sequenced input: blood. In DNA form, the CDR3 reads TGTGCCAGCAGCTTAATCTCTTCGGGGACGCCTGGCAATTCACCCCTCCACTTT. Its translation is CASSLISSGTPGNSPLHF.